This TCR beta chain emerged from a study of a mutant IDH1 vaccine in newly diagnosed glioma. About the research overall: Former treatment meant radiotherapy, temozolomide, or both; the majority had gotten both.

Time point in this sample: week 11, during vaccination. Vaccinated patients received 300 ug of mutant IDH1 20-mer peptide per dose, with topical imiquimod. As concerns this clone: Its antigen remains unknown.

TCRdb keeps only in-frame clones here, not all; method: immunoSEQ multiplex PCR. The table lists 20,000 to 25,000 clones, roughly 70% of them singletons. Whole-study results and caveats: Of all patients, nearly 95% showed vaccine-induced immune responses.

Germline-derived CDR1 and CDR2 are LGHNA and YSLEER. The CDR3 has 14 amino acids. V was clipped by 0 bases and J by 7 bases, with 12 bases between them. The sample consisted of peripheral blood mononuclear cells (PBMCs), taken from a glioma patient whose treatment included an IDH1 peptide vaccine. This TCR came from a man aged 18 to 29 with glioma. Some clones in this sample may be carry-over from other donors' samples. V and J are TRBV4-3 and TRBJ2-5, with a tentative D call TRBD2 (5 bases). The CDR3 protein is CASSQDPGRGTQYF. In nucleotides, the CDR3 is TGCGCCAGCAGCCAAGATCCCGGACGGGGGACCCAGTACTTC.